This T cell receptor beta chain is from a study of shared clonotypes between healthy human individuals. Sequencing was performed on unsorted PBMC DNA using ten immunoSEQ deep assay plates. TCRdb's copy holds only in-frame clones and misses some; the assay was immunoSEQ multiplex PCR. The sample has about half a million clones; 77% are singletons. CDR1 and CDR2 from the germline V gene are ENHRY and SYGVKD. The CDR3 has 15 residues. V was clipped by 1 base and J by 6 bases; unmatched bases: 5. The V and J genes are TRBV10-3 and TRBJ2-3; 9 bases fit TRBD2. The clonotype was recovered from a woman aged 35 to 49 in good health. Some clones in this sample may be carry-over from other donors' samples. Sequencing was performed on PBMCs. CDR3 sequence (DNA): TGTGCCATCAGTGAGTTGGCGGGAGGGAGGGATACGCAGTATTTT. It codes for CAISELAGGRDTQYF.